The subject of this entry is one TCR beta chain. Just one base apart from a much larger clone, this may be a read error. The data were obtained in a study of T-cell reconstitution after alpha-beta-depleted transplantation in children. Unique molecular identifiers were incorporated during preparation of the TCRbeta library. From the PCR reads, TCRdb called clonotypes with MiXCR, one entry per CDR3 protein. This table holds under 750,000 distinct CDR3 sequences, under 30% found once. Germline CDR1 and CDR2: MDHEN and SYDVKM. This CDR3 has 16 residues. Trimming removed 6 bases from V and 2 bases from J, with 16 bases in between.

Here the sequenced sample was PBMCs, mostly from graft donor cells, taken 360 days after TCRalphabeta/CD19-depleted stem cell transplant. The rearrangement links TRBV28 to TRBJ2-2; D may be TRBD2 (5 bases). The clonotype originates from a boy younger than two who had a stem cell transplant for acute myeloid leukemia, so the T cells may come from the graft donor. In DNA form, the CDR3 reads TGTGCCAGCAGCATTGGGATTAGCGTAAACACCGGGGAGCTGTTTTTT. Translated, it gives CASSIGISVNTGELFF.